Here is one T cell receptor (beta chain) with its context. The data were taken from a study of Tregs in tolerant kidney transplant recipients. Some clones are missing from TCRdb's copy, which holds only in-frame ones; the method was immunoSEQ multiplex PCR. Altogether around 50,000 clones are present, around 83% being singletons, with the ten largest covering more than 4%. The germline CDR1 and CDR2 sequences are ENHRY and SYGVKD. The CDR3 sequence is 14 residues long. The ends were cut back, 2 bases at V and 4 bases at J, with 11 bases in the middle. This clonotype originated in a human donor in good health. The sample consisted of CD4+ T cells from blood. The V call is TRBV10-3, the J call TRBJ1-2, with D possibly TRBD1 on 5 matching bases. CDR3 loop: CAISEAAGGYGYTF. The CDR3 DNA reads TGTGCCATCAGTGAGGCGGCGGGGGGCTATGGCTACACCTTC.